This T cell receptor (beta chain) is drawn from a study of early T cells in non-severe SARS-CoV-2 infection. Study details: Unsorted whole-blood RNA was sequenced in bulk, leaving chains unpaired.

Unique molecular identifiers were attached to individual cDNA molecules. TCRdb passed the 5' RACE reads through MiXCR, listing each CDR3 protein once. The sample includes about 52,000 distinct CDR3 sequences, 9.5% to 13% of them seen just once. Study-wide results and caveats: Matching against VDJdb likely underestimated virus-specific expansions, favoring anti-spike CD8.

Germline lookup yields CDR1 ENHRY and CDR2 SYGVKD. With V trimmed by 8 bases and J by 8 bases, 2 bases remained unmatched. The CDR3 covers 11 residues. About this clonotype itself: Antigen specificity is unknown.

The receptor was derived from an adult who was a healthcare worker with PCR-confirmed SARS-CoV-2 infection or an uninfected control (not recorded which). V gene TRBV10-3 combines with J gene TRBJ2-1; TRBD2 matches 8 bases. Input material: whole blood. CDR3 protein: CAILGGDEQFF. CDR3 nucleotide sequence: TGTGCCATCCTCGGGGGGGATGAGCAGTTCTTC.